The 21 T cell receptor beta chains below come from one sample, sequenced in a study of blood T cell repertoires in COVID-19. Assay: immunoSEQ multiplex PCR; the TCRdb copy retains only in-frame clones and omits some. The sample holds 400,000 to 550,000 clones; 87% are singletons and the top ten take approximately 2%. Sequenced sample: PBMCs or T cells enriched from blood (not recorded which). The receptors were sampled from a woman aged 18 to 35 with acute COVID-19.

The chain joins TRBV15 to TRBJ1-2; a possible D gene is TRBD1 (5 bases). Trimming removed 1 base from V and 1 base from J, with 7 bases in between. CDR3 length equals 14 residues. Germline loops: CDR1 LNHNV, CDR2 YYDKDF (reference sequence). Here the CDR3 reads CATSRVGVNYGYTF. CDR3 nucleotide sequence: TGTGCCACCAGCAGAGTAGGGGTTAACTATGGCTACACCTTC.

V usage is TRBV7-8 and J usage is TRBJ2-1; TRBD2 matches at 10 bases. Trimming removed 5 bases from V and 6 bases from J; junction bases left unmatched: 4. Germline CDR1 is SGHVS and CDR2 is FQNEAQ. The CDR3 is made up of 14 amino acids. In DNA, the CDR3 is TGTGCCAGCAGCCCGAGGACTAGCGGCAATGAGCAGTTCTTC. It encodes CASSPRTSGNEQFF.

This chain links TRBV7-8 with TRBJ1-1; TRBD1 might be the D (5 bases). This CDR3 contains 17 residues. In germline, CDR1 is SGHVS, CDR2 FQNEAQ. The V end lost 2 bases, the J end lost 2 bases, and 18 bases lay between the germline ends. CDR3 in DNA: TGTGCCAGCAGCTTAAGGCGGGGTGGGGGAGGAAACACTGAAGCTTTCTTT. Translated: CASSLRRGGGGNTEAFF.

The chain combines TRBV5-4 with TRBJ2-5; 11 bases map to TRBD2. Germline trimming cut 2 bases from V and 5 bases from J; bases unmatched to any gene: 11. The CDR3 has 17 amino acids. Germline CDR1 reads SGHNT; CDR2 reads YYREEE (reference sequence). CDR3 nucleotides: TGTGCCAGCAGCTTCGGGACTAGCGGACCGACGCTGGAGACCCAGTACTTC. It translates to CASSFGTSGPTLETQYF.

This chain uses TRBV7-9 with TRBJ2-1; TRBD2 agrees at 7 bases. In germline, CDR1 is SEHNR, CDR2 FQNEAQ (reference sequence). Unmatched junction bases numbered 10, after V lost 1 base and J lost 10 bases. The CDR3 consists of 15 residues. The CDR3: CASSLVGGGPGEQFF. CDR3 nucleotides: TGTGCCAGCAGCTTAGTCGGGGGAGGGCCCGGAGAGCAGTTCTTC.

V and J are TRBV27 and TRBJ2-7, with 11 bases fitting TRBD2. The CDR3 spans 15 residues. Germline V gene data show CDR1 as MNHEY and CDR2 as SMNVEV (reference sequence). The V and J ends lost 4 bases and 3 bases, in that order; junction bases with no gene match: 5. The DNA of the CDR3 is TGTGCCAGCAGTTATAGCGGGAGGGGGAACTACGAGCAGTACTTC. Protein product: CASSYSGRGNYEQYF.

This rearrangement joins TRBV5-4 to TRBJ1-1; 9 bases agree with TRBD1. The trim removed 4 bases at V and 8 bases at J, leaving 6 bases unmatched. Germline V CDR1 and CDR2: SGHNT, YYREEE (reference sequence). The CDR3 sequence is 13 residues long. CDR3 nucleotide sequence: TGTGCCAGCAGCGTGACAGGGGGGGCGGAAGCTTTCTTT. Translating gives CASSVTGGAEAFF.

The chain carries TRBV7-4 and TRBJ1-3; D is uncertain. CDR3 length: 18 amino acids. V lost 2 bases to trimming and J lost 3 bases, with 20 bases between them. Germline lookup yields CDR1 SGHVT and CDR2 SQSDAQ. The DNA of the CDR3 is TGTGCCAGCAGCTTAAGGCAAAACGGCCCGGCGGGTGGAAACACCATATATTTT. Protein: CASSLRQNGPAGGNTIYF. The full variable domain, completed using reference TRBV7-4 and TRBJ1-3, is GAGVSQSPRYKVAKRGRDVALRCDSISGHVTLYWYRQTLGQGSEVLTYSQSDAQRDKSGRPSGRFSAERPERSVSTLKIQRTEQGDSAVYLCASSLRQNGPAGGNTIYFGEGSWLTVV.

The rearrangement uses TRBV9 and TRBJ2-5, with 11 bases identical to TRBD2. The CDR3 consists of 17 residues. The J segment lost 5 bases and the V segment lost 0 bases, leaving 9 bases of the junction unmatched. The germline gives CDR1 SGDLS, CDR2 YYNGEE. The CDR3 DNA sequence: TGTGCCAGCAGCGTAGGATCCCTAGCGGGGGGACTTGAGACCCAGTACTTC. This sequence encodes CASSVGSLAGGLETQYF. The variable domain in full, completed from reference TRBV9 and TRBJ2-5, reads DSGVTQTPKHLITATGQRVTLRCSPRSGDLSVYWYQQSLDQGLQFLIQYYNGEERAKGNILERFSAQQFPDLHSELNLSSLELGDSALYFCASSVGSLAGGLETQYFGPGTRLLVL.

V gene TRBV18 combines with J gene TRBJ1-3; D is possibly TRBD1 (5 bases). V was shortened by 2 bases and J by 3 bases, with 11 bases between the two germline ends. Germline-derived CDR1 and CDR2 are KGHSH and LQKENI. This CDR3 contains 15 residues. The CDR3 here is CASSPGAGRGNTIYF. The DNA of the CDR3 is TGTGCCAGCTCACCAGGGGCAGGGCGTGGAAACACCATATATTTT.

The chain has TRBV27 and TRBJ2-1; 7 nucleotides match TRBD2. The CDR3 covers 16 residues. V lost 5 bases to trimming and J lost 0 bases; unmatched junction nucleotides: 7. CDR1 and CDR2 from the germline V gene are MNHEY and SMNVEV (reference sequence). In nucleotides, the CDR3 is TGTGCCAGCAGTCCTCTCGGCGGGAGCTCCTACAATGAGCAGTTCTTC. Amino acids: CASSPLGGSSYNEQFF.

The rearrangement joins TRBV19 to TRBJ1-1, with a tentative D call TRBD1 (5 bases). The ends were cut back, 4 bases at V and 6 bases at J, with 18 bases in the middle. This CDR3 region has 15 residues. Germline V CDR1 and CDR2: LNHDA, SQIVND (reference sequence). CDR3 sequence: CASSNMFVRAPEAFF. The CDR3 DNA sequence: TGTGCCAGTAGTAACATGTTCGTCAGGGCTCCTGAAGCTTTCTTT.

This chain uses TRBV7-9 with TRBJ1-4; D gene unclear. V was clipped by 1 base and J by 4 bases, with 7 bases between them. Germline values: CDR1 SEHNR, CDR2 FQNEAQ (reference sequence). The CDR3 runs 14 residues. The CDR3 coding sequence is TGTGCCAGCAGCTTAGGCGGGGTTAATGAAAAACTGTTTTTT. Translated: CASSLGGVNEKLFF.

V and J are TRBV24-1 and TRBJ1-4; D remains unclear. Germline-derived CDR1 and CDR2 are KGHDR and SFDVKD. The V end lost 0 bases, the J end lost 11 bases, and 9 bases lay between the germline ends. The CDR3 is 13 residues long. The CDR3 reads CATSDLKAGKLFF. The CDR3 nucleotides read TGTGCCACCAGTGATTTGAAGGCGGGGAAACTGTTTTTT.

V is TRBV18 and J is TRBJ2-1, with TRBD1 matching over 9 bases. The V segment lost 5 bases and the J segment 3 bases; nucleotides outside the gene matches: 8. CDR1 and CDR2 from the germline V gene are KGHSH and LQKENI. The CDR3 has 16 amino acids. For the CDR3, the DNA is TGTGCCAGCTCATCCGCCGGGACAGGGAACTACAATGAGCAGTTCTTC. As protein: CASSSAGTGNYNEQFF.

V and J are TRBV10-2 and TRBJ2-7, with 8 bases matching TRBD2. Trimming cost V 3 bases and J 0 bases; bases outside gene matches: 7. In germline, CDR1 is WSHSY, CDR2 SAAADI. The CDR3 totals 16 residues. CDR3 sequence: CASSDLAGSSSYEQYF. CDR3 sequence (DNA): TGCGCCAGCAGTGACTTAGCGGGGTCGAGCTCCTACGAGCAGTACTTC.

The chain has TRBV6-7 and TRBJ2-7; 8 positions agree with TRBD1. TRBV6-7 is reported as an ORF; its role is uncertain. This CDR3 spans 17 amino acids. Trimming took 0 bases from V and 6 from J; bases not matched to a gene: 13. The CDR3 is CASSYSPTGERAREQYF. In nucleotides, the CDR3 is TGTGCCAGCAGTTACTCCCCGACAGGGGAAAGGGCGCGCGAGCAGTACTTC.

J is TRBJ1-1 and V is TRBV27, with TRBD1 as a possible D gene (5 bases). The CDR3 runs 14 residues. Germline lookup yields CDR1 MNHEY and CDR2 SMNVEV (reference sequence). V dropped 4 bases and J dropped 4 bases, with 13 bases sitting between them. The CDR3 here is CASSYQGIGTEAFF. CDR3 DNA sequence: TGTGCCAGCAGTTATCAGGGTATTGGCACTGAAGCTTTCTTT.

This rearrangement joins TRBV6-5 to TRBJ1-1, with D unresolved. The CDR3 sequence is 15 residues long. The V end was cut by 0 bases, the J end by 0 bases, with 8 bases between. Looked up from germline, CDR1 is MNHEY and CDR2 is SVGAGI. The CDR3 bases are TGTGCCAGCAGTTACTCGATAGAACTGAACACTGAAGCTTTCTTT. It is translated as CASSYSIELNTEAFF.

The V and J genes are TRBV14 and TRBJ1-1, with unresolved D. Trimming removed 6 bases at V and 0 bases at J, with 5 bases between. CDR3 length: 12 amino acids. In germline, CDR1 is SGHDN, CDR2 FVKESK. DNA of the CDR3: TGTGCCAGCAGGCGTTTGAACACTGAAGCTTTCTTT. Its translation is CASRRLNTEAFF.

This chain uses TRBV7-9 with TRBJ2-1; a weak D match, TRBD2 (6 bases). CDR1 is SEHNR, CDR2 FQNEAQ, per germline (reference sequence). There are 19 residues in the CDR3. Trimming cost V 1 base and J 4 bases, with 23 bases left between them. CDR3 nucleotides: TGTGCCAGCAGCTTAGATTTTAACCTACGGGCGGGGAAATACAATGAGCAGTTCTTC. Translation: CASSLDFNLRAGKYNEQFF.